The rows below give T cell receptor beta chains drawn from one sample of a study of human T cells and chemical hapten exposure. One entry per CDR3 protein, called by TCRdb with MiXCR from the RACE reads. Here the sample spans more than 95,000 distinct CDR3 sequences, about 12% being singletons. The starting material was whole blood, obtained in connection with sensitization to the hapten diphenylcyclopropenone (DPC). The receptors derive from a woman in her fifties or sixties with alopecia areata. Some clones in this sample may be carry-over from other donors' samples. CDR3s include the opening cysteine and the closing phenylalanine or tryptophan. The order of the fields is clone size, J gene, V gene, D gene, CDR3 DNA, CDR3 protein. A D gene is named only where the DNA matches it firmly. Clone size is given for some rows only: seen once, a few or many times, or a class if the clone is expanded.

few	TRBJ2-7	TRBV27	-	TGTGCCAGCAGGTCACAGGGTAACGAGCAGTACTTC	CASRSQGNEQYF
many	TRBJ1-6	TRBV20-1	-	TGCAGTGCTAGAGGCCCTAATTCACCCCTCCACTTT	CSARGPNSPLHF
many	TRBJ1-4	TRBV14	-	TGTGCCAGCAGTCCCGGGACGGGGACAACTAATGAAAAACTGTTTTTT	CASSPGTGTTNEKLFF
-	TRBJ1-2	TRBV29-1	-	TGCAGCGTTGAAGGTTTATGGGTTAACTATGGCTACACCTTC	CSVEGLWVNYGYTF
-	TRBJ1-5	TRBV9	-	TGTGCCAGCAGCGTAGGGATCGGCAATCAGCCCCAGCATTTT	CASSVGIGNQPQHF
many	TRBJ2-3	TRBV4-3	-	TGCGCCAGCAGCCCCACGCTCAGCACAGATACGCAGTATTTT	CASSPTLSTDTQYF
-	TRBJ2-2	TRBV18	-	TGTGCCAGCTCACCCCCGGGTCCCGGGGAGCTGTTTTTT	CASSPPGPGELFF
many	TRBJ2-7	TRBV28	-	TGTGCCAGCGGCCTGGGACACCTCTACGAGCAGTACTTC	CASGLGHLYEQYF
-	TRBJ2-5	TRBV4-2	-	TGTGCCAGCAGCCAAGGCAAACTAGCCATACAAGAGACCCAGTACTTC	CASSQGKLAIQETQYF
few	TRBJ2-3	TRBV28	-	TGTGCCAGCAGCCCTCTGAGCGGGCCAATTACAGATACGCAGTATTTT	CASSPLSGPITDTQYF
few	TRBJ2-5	TRBV10-3	-	TGTGCCATCAGTGAGCTCCCCCTGGGGAACCAAGAGACCCAGTACTTC	CAISELPLGNQETQYF
few	TRBJ1-1	TRBV7-2	-	TGTGCCAGCAGCTTAGCCATCAGTCGAACAAGTGAAGCTTTCTTT	CASSLAISRTSEAFF
many	TRBJ2-2	TRBV20-1	-	TGCAGTGCCCGGGAGTTATGGACCGGGGAGCTGTTTTTT	CSARELWTGELFF
many	TRBJ1-1	TRBV6-2/TRBV6-3	-	TGTGCCAGCAGTGAGACATTTGAAGCTTTCTTT	CASSETFEAFF
many	TRBJ2-1	TRBV4-3	TRBD2	TGCGCCAGCAGCCAAGGCGTGGCGGGGGGGCTCAATGAGCAGTTCTTC	CASSQGVAGGLNEQFF
few	TRBJ2-3	TRBV7-8	-	TGTGCCAGCAGCTCACTAGACGCCACTAGCACAGATACGCAGTATTTT	CASSSLDATSTDTQYF
few	TRBJ2-7	TRBV6-2/TRBV6-3	-	TGTGCCAGCAGTTACTCGGGAGGCTGGCAGTACTTC	CASSYSGGWQYF
-	TRBJ1-1	TRBV7-3	TRBD1	TGTGCCAGCAGATCGGACAGGATGAGCACTGAAGCTTTCTTT	CASRSDRMSTEAFF
few	TRBJ1-4	TRBV20-1	-	TGCAGTGCTAGAGGGGCAACTAATGAAAAACTGTTTTTT	CSARGATNEKLFF
many	TRBJ2-7	TRBV7-9	-	TGTGCCAGCAGCGACAGGTCCGAGCAGTACTTC	CASSDRSEQYF
few	TRBJ2-1	TRBV19	TRBD2	TGTGCCAGTAGCCCGAGACTAGCGGGGGGCCTTTACAATGAGCAGTTCTTC	CASSPRLAGGLYNEQFF
-	TRBJ2-2	TRBV27	-	TGTGCCAGCAGTTTCGTTATCAACACCGGGGAGCTGTTTTTT	CASSFVINTGELFF
few	TRBJ1-6	TRBV6-1	-	TGTGCCAGCAGTGAAAGGGCCGCGGGCGGATCACCCCTCCACTTT	CASSERAAGGSPLHF
-	TRBJ2-3	TRBV2	TRBD2	TGTGCCAGCACCCTACTAGCGGGAGGACCCCGCGGTTCGGTTAATACGCAGTATTTT	CASTLLAGGPRGSVNTQYF
few	TRBJ2-3	TRBV5-1	TRBD2	TGCGCCAGCAGCGCCGGACTAGCAAGGGCAGATACGCAGTATTTT	CASSAGLARADTQYF
-	TRBJ1-2	TRBV7-6	-	TGTGCCAGCAGCCAAGGACAAGGTTCCCTCTATGGCTACACCTTC	CASSQGQGSLYGYTF
many	TRBJ1-1	TRBV12-3/TRBV12-4	-	TGTGCCAGCACACACAGAGGTATCACTGAAGCTTTCTTT	CASTHRGITEAFF
many	TRBJ2-1	TRBV28	TRBD2	TGTGCCAGCAGAGAGACTAGCGGGAGAATTTATGAGCAGTTCTTC	CASRETSGRIYEQFF
many	TRBJ1-5	TRBV27	-	TGTGCCAGCAGTTTATCAGGCGGGCCGCCCCAGCATTTT	CASSLSGGPPQHF
-	TRBJ2-3	TRBV24-1	-	TGTACCACCAGTGGAAACGGCCGCACAGATACGCAGTATTTT	CTTSGNGRTDTQYF
few	TRBJ1-1	TRBV2	-	TGTGCCAGCAGTGCCCCACCAGTCACTGAAGCTTTCTTT	CASSAPPVTEAFF
-	TRBJ2-4	TRBV6-6	TRBD2	TGTGCCAGCAGTCCCCCCGGAGCGGGAGGCATTCAGTACTTC	CASSPPGAGGIQYF
few	TRBJ2-7	TRBV20-1	-	TGCAGTGCGCGGGACTCACCCGGGGACGAGCAGTACTTC	CSARDSPGDEQYF
-	TRBJ2-7	TRBV3-1	-	TGTGCCAGCAGCATAGCTTACGAGCAGTACTTC	CASSIAYEQYF
-	TRBJ1-2	TRBV6-5	-	TGTGCCAGCAGTTCTCCATTTAGATATGGCTACACCTTC	CASSSPFRYGYTF
many	TRBJ1-2	TRBV2	-	TGTGCCAGCAGTGAAGGCTCCTACTATGGCTACACCTTC	CASSEGSYYGYTF
-	TRBJ1-2	TRBV9	-	TGTGCCAGCAGCGTCCCTAGCGCTAACTATGGCTACACCTTC	CASSVPSANYGYTF
few	TRBJ1-1	TRBV4-3	-	TGCGCCAGCAGCCAAGCAGGCGTCAACACTGAAGCTTTCTTT	CASSQAGVNTEAFF
-	TRBJ2-2	TRBV11-2	-	TGTGCCAGCAGGGTTATTCTCTCGGACACCGGGGAGCTGTTTTTT	CASRVILSDTGELFF
many	TRBJ1-2	TRBV5-1	-	TGCGCCAGCAGCTCGCTTAACTATGGCTACACCTTC	CASSSLNYGYTF
few	TRBJ2-5	TRBV7-6	-	TGTGCCAGCAGCTCCGATGATGACCGGGATGGCGAGACCCAGTACTTC	CASSSDDDRDGETQYF
many	TRBJ2-1	TRBV3-1	TRBD2	TGTGCCAGCAGCGTATGGACTAGCGGGGGCAATGAGCAGTTCTTC	CASSVWTSGGNEQFF
few	TRBJ1-1	TRBV7-9	-	TGTGCCAGCAGCTTAGACAGTTGGAACACTGAAGCTTTCTTT	CASSLDSWNTEAFF
many	TRBJ2-2	TRBV7-2	-	TGTGCCAGCAGCTTAGAGTGGGGGTCGGAGAACACCGGGGAGCTGTTTTTT	CASSLEWGSENTGELFF
-	TRBJ2-7	TRBV6-1	-	TGTGCCAGCAGTGAAAGCTTTCCGGGACTGAGGACCTACGAGCAGTACTTC	CASSESFPGLRTYEQYF